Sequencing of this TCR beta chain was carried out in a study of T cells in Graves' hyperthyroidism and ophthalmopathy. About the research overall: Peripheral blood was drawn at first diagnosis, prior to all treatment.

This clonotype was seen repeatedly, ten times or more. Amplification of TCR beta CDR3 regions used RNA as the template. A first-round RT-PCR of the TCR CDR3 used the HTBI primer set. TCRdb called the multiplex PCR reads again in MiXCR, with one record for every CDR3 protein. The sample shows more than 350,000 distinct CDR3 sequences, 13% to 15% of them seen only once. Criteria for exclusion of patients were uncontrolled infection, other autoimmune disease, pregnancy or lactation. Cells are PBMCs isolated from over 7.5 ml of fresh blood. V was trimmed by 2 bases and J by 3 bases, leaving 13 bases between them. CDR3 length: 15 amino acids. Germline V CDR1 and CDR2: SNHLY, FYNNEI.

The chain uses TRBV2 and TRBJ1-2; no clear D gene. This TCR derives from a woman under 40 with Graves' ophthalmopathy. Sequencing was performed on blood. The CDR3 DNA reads TGTGCCAGCAGTGAATCGAGGGCGCGGGACTATGGCTACACCTTC. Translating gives CASSESRARDYGYTF.